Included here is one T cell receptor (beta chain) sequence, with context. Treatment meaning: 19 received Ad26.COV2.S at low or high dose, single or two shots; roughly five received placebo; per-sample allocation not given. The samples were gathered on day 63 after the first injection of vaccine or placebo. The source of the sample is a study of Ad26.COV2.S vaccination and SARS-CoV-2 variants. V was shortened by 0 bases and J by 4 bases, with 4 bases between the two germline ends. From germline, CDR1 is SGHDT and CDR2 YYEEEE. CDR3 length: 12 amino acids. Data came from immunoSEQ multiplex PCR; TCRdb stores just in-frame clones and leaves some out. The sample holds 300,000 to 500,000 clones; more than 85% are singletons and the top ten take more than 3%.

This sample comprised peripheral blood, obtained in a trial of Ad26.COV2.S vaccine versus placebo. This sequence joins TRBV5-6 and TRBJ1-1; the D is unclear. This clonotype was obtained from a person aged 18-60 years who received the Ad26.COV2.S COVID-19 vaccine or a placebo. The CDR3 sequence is CASSLGLTEAFF. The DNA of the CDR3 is TGTGCCAGCAGCTTGGGTCTCACTGAAGCTTTCTTT.